This T cell receptor beta chain is drawn from a study of OX40 agonist ivuxolimab in advanced cancers. Some background on the complete study: Ivuxolimab, which targeted the costimulatory receptor OX40 (CD134), was an agonistic, fully human IgG2 monoclonal antibody. Intravenous ivuxolimab was administered to patients every 2 weeks at six dose levels: 0.01, 0.1, 0.3, 1.5, 3 and 10 mg/kg. Of the roughly 52 dose-escalation patients, hepatocellular carcinoma was present in about 19, melanoma in approximately 15, renal cell carcinoma in 9 and head and neck cancer in 9. A male proportion of roughly 80% and a mean age of approximately 58 years, ranging from about 20 to 80, were recorded for the dose-escalation cohort. Patients were allowed to have had prior anti-PD-1, anti-PD-L1 or anti-CTLA-4 therapy, and approximately 40% of the dose-escalation patients had been treated with checkpoint inhibitors. Partial responses occurred in three dose-escalation patients: two with cutaneous melanoma and one with hepatocellular carcinoma. Peripheral TCRbeta sequencing was intended to test whether TCR sequence diversity was altered and clonal T-cell expansion was caused by ivuxolimab. The paper describes the monotherapy dose-escalation part (N ≈ 51 patients) of the phase I trial of ivuxolimab. The paper as a whole reports these results and caveats: After ivuxolimab, expanded clones were on average more numerous among CD8+ T cells than among CD4+ T cells. Low levels of normalized T-cell clonal expansion were also shown by some nonresponding patients. Partial responders in the 0.1-3.0 mg/kg groups had among the lowest normalized peripheral clonal expansion, especially among CD8+ T cells. Clonal expansion of both CD4+ and CD8+ blood T cells was observed from baseline to week 6 at doses 0.1 to 3.0 mg/kg. The antigen specificity of the peripheral T cells that underwent clonal expansion was not determined.

Ends trimmed: V by 5 bases, J by 0 bases; bases unmatched to a gene: 4. Taken from cysteine to phenylalanine, the CDR3 has 18 residues. Only the CDR3 region is kept as DNA, spanning 54 bases read in frame from base 1. CDR1 and CDR2, per the germline V gene, are SGHVS and FQNEAQ. Patients with autoimmune disease history or receiving systemic immunosuppression were excluded from the trial. Peripheral blood for TCR sequencing was drawn from every dose cohort at baseline, at cycle 4 day 1 and at cycle 7 day 1. Samples came from an open-label, multicenter, first-in-human phase I dose-escalation trial of ivuxolimab. Adults with locally advanced or metastatic melanoma, renal cell, hepatocellular, or head and neck squamous cell carcinoma were enrolled in the trial. Before TCR sequencing, CD4+ T cells and CD8+ T cells from peripheral blood were sorted into separate populations. On this clone itself: This receptor's antigen is unknown. The input lacks base qualities; no much larger clone sits a single base away.

To sequence the TCRbeta CDR3 region, genomic DNA was isolated from the sorted cells. The immunoSEQ Assay was used for sequencing of TCRbeta CDR3 regions. Imported from immuneACCESS, the table was reduced by TCRdb to in-frame sequences with V and J called. These copies leave out some clones; in studies compared against another copy, an unresolved V gene accounts for under half, and the cause of the remainder is not known. The table for this sample lists tens of thousands of clones; approximately 87% of them were counted only once. In total, the top ten clones hold roughly 1.9% of the sample. The sequencing here drew on CD4+ or CD8+ T cells sorted from blood, taken in a trial of the OX40 agonist ivuxolimab. The clonotype originates from an adult with an advanced solid tumor such as melanoma, head and neck, liver or kidney cancer. The chain is assembled from TRBV7-8 and TRBJ2-2; 15 junctional bases match TRBD2. This receptor carries the CDR3 CASSLRTSGGANTGELFF. The nucleotide sequence reads as follows: TGTGCCAGCAGCCTCAGGACTAGCGGGGGGGCGAACACCGGGGAGCTGTTTTTT.